The present T cell receptor beta chain was sequenced within a study of cytomegalovirus exposure and HLA in healthy donors. Amplification used 60 Vbeta primers and 13 Jbeta primers. Profiled with immunoSEQ multiplex PCR; TCRdb holds only in-frame clones, not every one. The table has around 140,000 clones, around two thirds seen once. Concerning this clone: Its antigen is unknown.

Study-wide findings and caveats: A cluster of highly shared sequence variants was likely a sequencing artifact.

This CDR3 region has 12 residues. Germline CDR1 is MNHEY and CDR2 is SVGAGI. V dropped 10 bases and J dropped 3 bases, with 12 bases sitting between them. Source material: PBMCs. The chain has TRBV6-5 and TRBJ1-2; D ambiguous. This receptor was taken from a young woman in good health and CMV-seronegative. This chain's CDR3 is CATEERDYGYTF. In DNA, the CDR3 is TGTGCCACCGAGGAGCGGGACTATGGCTACACCTTC.